This record covers a single TCR beta chain. Its target is not known. The record originates from a study of CD8 T cells in ankylosing spondylitis. By quantitative 5'-RACE with molecular barcodes, the TCR beta libraries were made. Using its own MiXCR run on the 5' RACE reads, TCRdb lists one record per CDR3 protein. The sample holds roughly 120,000 distinct CDR3 sequences; around 15% are singletons and the top ten take almost 3%. Findings of the study overall: Matched synovial fluid from ankylosing spondylitis patients was reported to be enriched for disease-linked clones. In reactive arthritis synovial fluid and blood, some motif variants had been reported before.

The clonotype originates from a female donor with ankylosing spondylitis or in good health (not recorded which). The sequenced sample was blood, either unsorted or a sorted T cell fraction (not recorded which).

The CDR3 nucleotides read TGTGCCAGCCGAAAGACCCCGGGGCAGGGGGGAAATACTGAAGCTTTCTTT. Encoded protein: CASRKTPGQGGNTEAFF. The genes are TRBV21-1 and TRBJ1-1; the table names TRBD1, a call not compared with the DNA. TRBV21-1 is deemed a pseudogene. The CDR3 loop spans 17 amino acids.